The next 10 T cell receptor beta chains were all read from a single sample in a study of metastatic and nonmetastatic thyroid tumors. There were no patients who had received any treatment before thyroid surgery. TCRdb re-clonotyped the PCR reads through MiXCR. Seen here are over 30,000 clones, 33% observed once, and the top ten hold around 15%. The sequencing input was tumor tissue. The origin of the receptors is a female donor with papillary thyroid cancer or a benign thyroid nodule (not recorded which). Some clones in this sample may be carry-over from other donors' samples.

This sequence joins TRBV19 and TRBJ2-6; D ambiguous. V lost 2 bases, J lost 0 bases, and 2 bases lay in between. From germline, CDR1 is LNHDA and CDR2 SQIVND (reference sequence). There are 14 residues in the CDR3. The CDR3 loop reads CASSISSGANVLTF. CDR3 DNA: TGTGCCAGTAGTATAAGCTCTGGGGCCAACGTCCTGACTTTC. The complete variable domain, with remaining parts taken from reference TRBV19 and TRBJ2-6, reads DGGITQSPKYLFRKEGQNVTLSCEQNLNHDAMYWYRQDPGQGLRLIYYSQIVNDFQKGDIAEGYSVSREKKESFPLTVTSAQKNPTAFYLCASSISSGANVLTFGAGSRLTVL.

The gene calls are TRBV30 and TRBJ2-2; unclear D gene. This CDR3 has 14 amino acids. Trimming pared 2 bases from V and 4 bases from J, leaving 11 bases between. The germline V gene encodes CDR1 GTSNPN and CDR2 SVGIG (reference sequence). CDR3 nucleotides: TGTGCCTGGAGTAAAAAGGAGATCACCGGGGAGCTGTTTTTT. Translated: CAWSKKEITGELFF.

This clone occurred once. This chain connects TRBV9 to TRBJ2-1; D may be TRBD1 (6 bases). The CDR3 totals 15 residues. V dropped 0 bases and J dropped 4 bases, with 11 bases sitting between them. CDR1 is SGDLS, CDR2 YYNGEE, per germline. CDR3 region: CASSVEGGDYNEQFF. CDR3 DNA sequence: TGTGCCAGCAGCGTAGAAGGGGGAGATTACAATGAGCAGTTCTTC.

Regarding this clone: Compared with germline, one end of the junction differs, possibly owing to a read error. The chain couples TRBV12-3 or TRBV12-4 to TRBJ2-1; TRBD1 aligns across 9 bases. There are 14 residues in the CDR3. In nucleotides, the CDR3 is TGTGCCAGCACTCCCGGGACAGGGTACAATGAGCAGCTCTTC. Amino acids: CASTPGTGYNEQLF.

Details on this clone: Distinct nucleotide sequences in the sample also encode this CDR3. The CDR3: CASSYTGGGYGYTF. CDR3 in DNA: TGTGCCAGCAGTTACACAGGGGGCGGCTATGGCTACACCTTC. This chain uses TRBV28 with TRBJ1-2, with 9 bases that match TRBD1. The CDR3 covers 14 residues. The germline gives CDR1 MDHEN, CDR2 SYDVKM. V lost 4 bases and J lost 4; bases outside the gene matches: 4.

This clone was found a few times. The genes are TRBV7-2 and TRBJ2-7; TRBD2 matches at 8 bases. The V and J ends lost 5 bases and 2 bases, in that order; junction bases with no gene match: 8. Looked up from germline, CDR1 is SGHTA and CDR2 is FQGNSA. The CDR3 runs to 15 residues. For the CDR3, the DNA is TGTGCCAGCAGCACCGGGGCGGGGGGTACCTACGAGCAGTACTTC. Encoded protein: CASSTGAGGTYEQYF. Full variable domain (missing parts from reference TRBV7-2 and TRBJ2-7): GAGVSQSPSNKVTEKGKDVELRCDPISGHTALYWYRQSLGQGLEFLIYFQGNSAPDKSGLPSDRFSAERTGGSVSTLTIQRTQQEDSAVYLCASSTGAGGTYEQYFGPGTRLTVT.

The chain recombines TRBV11-2 with TRBJ2-7, with TRBD1 matching over 8 bases. V shed 2 bases and J 4 bases; nucleotides not matched to a gene: 10. There are 16 residues in the CDR3. Per germline, CDR1 SGHAT and CDR2 FQNNGV. The CDR3 DNA is TGTGCCAGCAGCTTAAACCCCGCAGGGGGCGGATACGAGCAGTACTTC. Amino acid sequence: CASSLNPAGGGYEQYF.

The chain joins TRBV20-1 to TRBJ2-7, with 11 bases fitting TRBD1. CDR1 and CDR2 from the germline V gene are DFQATT and SNEGSKA (reference sequence). Trimming removed 5 bases from V and 5 bases from J; junction bases left unmatched: 8. CDR3 length: 14 residues. The chain's CDR3 is CSAEHRDRGNEQYF. The CDR3 DNA follows: TGCAGTGCTGAGCACCGGGACAGGGGGAACGAGCAGTACTTC.

This chain links TRBV9 with TRBJ2-3; the D is unclear. This CDR3 is built from 15 residues. V dropped 4 bases and J dropped 2 bases, with 14 bases sitting between them. Germline CDR1 and CDR2: SGDLS and YYNGEE. The CDR3 sequence is CASSSSDLDTDTQYF. Written as DNA, the CDR3 is TGTGCCAGCAGCTCAAGCGACTTGGACACAGATACGCAGTATTTT.

This chain joins TRBV12-3 or TRBV12-4 and TRBJ1-2; D ambiguous. This CDR3 comprises 16 residues. Deletions cut 0 bases from V and 8 bases from J, with 19 bases between. CDR3 region: CASSLAKREAVEGYTF. Here the CDR3 DNA reads TGTGCCAGCAGTTTAGCGAAGAGGGAGGCGGTGGAGGGCTACACCTTC.